The 31 T cell receptor beta chains given below trace back to one sample, sequenced in a study of T cell repertoires in cytomegalovirus infection. TCRdb re-analysed the reads in MiXCR, keeping a single row per CDR3 protein. The table has fewer than 1,000,000 distinct CDR3 sequences, 31% seen once. These TCRs are of unknown antigen specificity. Specimen: cultured CD8+ T cells from PBMCs, collected from culture after CMV antigen stimulation. The receptors come from a human donor in good health (CMV status not recorded). Some clones in this sample may be carry-over from other donors' samples.

This clonotype was seen a few times. The DNA for the CDR3 is TGTGCCAGCAGCTTAGAGGGACAGTTAAATTCACCCCTCCACTTT. Its translation: CASSLEGQLNSPLHF. The chain has TRBV7-9 and TRBJ1-6; 7 nucleotides agree with TRBD1. J gave up 7 bases and V 1 base, and 4 bases lay outside the gene matches. CDR3 length equals 15 residues. Germline assignment: CDR1 SEHNR and CDR2 FQNEAQ (reference sequence).

The chain carries TRBV6-1 and TRBJ2-3, with no clear D. Germline V gives CDR1 MNHNS, CDR2 SASEGT. Trimming left V 1 base short and J 4 bases short, with 6 bases between. The CDR3 length is 13 residues. The CDR3 DNA reads TGTGCCAGCAGTGAAGAAGCCGCAGATACGCAGTATTTT. It yields the protein CASSEEAADTQYF.

The V call is TRBV20-1, the J call TRBJ1-2; D is unclear. Trimming took off 4 bases at V and 8 bases at J, with 26 bases between the two ends. The germline V gene has CDR1 DFQATT and CDR2 SNEGSKA (reference sequence). This CDR3 comprises 16 residues. The CDR3 spells CSANPWTTQSLVGYTF. As DNA, the CDR3 is TGCAGTGCTAACCCTTGGACTACCCAAAGCCTAGTGGGCTACACCTTC.

The V gene is TRBV6-5, the J gene TRBJ1-1; no clear D gene. CDR3 size: 15 residues. V dropped 6 bases and J dropped 0 bases, with 14 bases sitting between them. Germline CDR1 MNHEY, CDR2 SVGAGI. CDR3 DNA sequence: TGTGCCAGCAGCCGAAGCACGTTCATGAACACTGAAGCTTTCTTT. Translated, it gives CASSRSTFMNTEAFF.

The chain uses TRBV19 and TRBJ2-1, with TRBD2 identical over 15 bases. J was trimmed by 0 bases and V by 0 bases; bases with no gene match: 6. Germline loops: CDR1 LNHDA, CDR2 SQIVND (reference sequence). The CDR3 spans 20 residues. The CDR3 DNA reads TGTGCCAGTAGTATAGATCGGGGACTAGCGGGGGGCCTCTCCTACAATGAGCAGTTCTTC. Translated: CASSIDRGLAGGLSYNEQFF.

This clonotype was observed a few times. The chain has TRBV6-2 or TRBV6-3 and TRBJ1-1, with 7 positions matching TRBD1. The CDR3 spans 16 residues. Per germline, CDR1 MNHEY and CDR2 SVGEGT. J lost 3 bases, V lost 4 bases, and 11 bases had no gene match. CDR3 region: CASSFRSGQGDTEAFF. The DNA for the CDR3 is TGTGCCAGCAGTTTCCGAAGTGGGCAGGGGGACACTGAAGCTTTCTTT.

The V and J genes are TRBV19 and TRBJ2-2; D remains unclear. The germline CDR1 and CDR2 sequences are LNHDA and SQIVND (reference sequence). With 3 bases removed from V and 1 base from J, the gap between germline ends came to 9 bases. This CDR3 spans 15 amino acids. The CDR3: CASSIWTENTGELFF. The CDR3 DNA sequence: TGTGCCAGTAGTATTTGGACGGAGAACACCGGGGAGCTGTTTTTT.

This clonotype was counted at least ten times. The chain combines TRBV7-9 with TRBJ2-1; 7 bases are shared with TRBD1. CDR1 and CDR2 from the germline V gene are SEHNR and FQNEAQ (reference sequence). The J segment lost 11 bases and the V segment lost 1 base, leaving 8 bases of the junction unmatched. The CDR3 contains 14 residues. The CDR3 DNA is TGTGCCAGCAGCTTAGGGAGACAGGGATTTAAGCAGTTCTTC. Its protein is CASSLGRQGFKQFF.

This chain links TRBV20-1 with TRBJ2-4, with 7 bases lining up with TRBD2. The CDR3 has 16 residues. From germline, CDR1 is DFQATT and CDR2 SNEGSKA (reference sequence). Trimming at V came to 3 bases and at J to 6 bases, leaving 14 bases not matched to a gene. For the CDR3, the DNA is TGCAGTGCTAGGGTTGGCGGGGGATTAAATCGAAACATTCAGTACTTC. The encoded protein is CSARVGGGLNRNIQYF.

A few counts support this clonotype. The chain has TRBV12-3 or TRBV12-4 and TRBJ2-1; a possible D gene is TRBD2 (5 bases). The CDR3 has 13 residues. Trimming took 5 bases from V and 6 from J, leaving 11 bases between them. CDR3 bases: TGTGCCAGCAGTGCATCCGGGATCAATGAGCAGTTCTTC. Its protein product is CASSASGINEQFF.

This clonotype was seen repeatedly, ten times or more. The chain carries TRBV7-2 and TRBJ2-3; TRBD2 aligns across 8 bases. With V trimmed by 0 bases and J by 5 bases, 10 bases remained unmatched. The CDR3 covers 17 residues. Germline CDR1 is SGHTA and CDR2 is FQGNSA. The CDR3 protein is CASSLAHQAGAVDTQYF. CDR3 nucleotide sequence: TGTGCCAGCAGCTTAGCGCATCAAGCGGGGGCGGTAGATACGCAGTATTTT.

This sequence joins TRBV7-9 and TRBJ2-3, with TRBD2 identical over 14 bases. Germline-derived CDR1 and CDR2 are SEHNR and FQNEAQ (reference sequence). V shed 5 bases, J shed 1 base, and the junction held 5 bases outside the gene matches. CDR3 length equals 17 residues. Here the CDR3 reads CASSGTSGGWGTDTQYF. As DNA, the CDR3 is TGTGCCAGCAGCGGGACTAGCGGGGGCTGGGGCACAGATACGCAGTATTTT. The complete variable domain, with remaining parts taken from reference TRBV7-9 and TRBJ2-3, reads DTGVSQNPRHKITKRGQNVTFRCDPISEHNRLYWYRQTLGQGPEFLTYFQNEAQLEKSRLLSDRFSAERPKGSFSTLEIQRTEQGDSAMYLCASSGTSGGWGTDTQYFGPGTRLTVL.

V is TRBV19 and J is TRBJ2-7, with D perhaps matching TRBD1 or TRBD2 (6 bases each). The CDR3 spans 14 residues. Germline V gives CDR1 LNHDA, CDR2 SQIVND (reference sequence). V shed 7 bases and J shed 3 bases, with 16 bases lying between them. CDR3 coding DNA: TGTGCCAGTACGTTCGCCGGGGGCGGCTACGAGCAGTACTTC. Protein: CASTFAGGGYEQYF.

V gene TRBV6-2 or TRBV6-3 combines with J gene TRBJ1-5; 9 nucleotides align to TRBD1. This CDR3 comprises 18 residues. After removal of 4 bases from V and 3 bases from J, the junction contained 13 bases not matched to a gene. CDR1 is MNHEY and CDR2 is SVGEGT in the germline V gene. CDR3 residues: CASSFTPQDRGVNQPQHF. The CDR3 DNA reads TGTGCCAGCAGTTTCACACCCCAGGACAGGGGAGTCAATCAGCCCCAGCATTTT.

This clonotype appeared a few times. The chain carries TRBV15 and TRBJ1-5; D remains unclear. The CDR3 is 15 residues long. CDR1 is LNHNV and CDR2 is YYDKDF in the germline V gene (reference sequence). V lost 0 bases and J 6 bases, leaving 12 bases between the germline ends. Here the CDR3 DNA reads TGTGCCACCAGCAGAGATAGGAGTACGGGTCAGCCCCAGCATTTT. Residues: CATSRDRSTGQPQHF. The complete variable domain, with remaining parts taken from reference TRBV15 and TRBJ1-5, reads DAMVIQNPRYQVTQFGKPVTLSCSQTLNHNVMYWYQQKSSQAPKLLFHYYDKDFNNEADTPDNFQSRRPNTSFCFLDIRSPGLGDTAMYLCATSRDRSTGQPQHFGDGTRLSIL.

The gene calls are TRBV7-9 and TRBJ1-1, with a possible D match to TRBD1 (5 bases). The CDR3 contains 14 residues. Trimming pared 6 bases from V and 1 base from J, leaving 12 bases between. Germline V lookup: CDR1 SEHNR, CDR2 FQNEAQ (reference sequence). Here the CDR3 DNA reads TGTGCCAGCAGTTGGCGGGACTCGAACACTGAAGCTTTCTTT. Amino acids: CASSWRDSNTEAFF.

The chain is built from TRBV6-5 and TRBJ1-2; D may be TRBD1 (6 bases). The germline V gene encodes CDR1 MNHEY and CDR2 SVGAGI. The V and J ends lost 3 bases and 2 bases respectively, with 10 bases between them. The CDR3 has 14 amino acids. Here the CDR3 DNA reads TGTGCCAGCAGTTATCGGGGGGCCAACTATGGCTACACCTTC. Translating it yields CASSYRGANYGYTF.

The chain uses TRBV5-1 and TRBJ2-1; 7 bases fit TRBD1. The CDR3 is 17 amino acids. J lost 7 bases, V lost 0 bases, and 13 bases had no gene match. Germline CDR1 reads SGHRS; CDR2 reads YFSETQ. The CDR3 coding sequence is TGCGCCAGCAGCTTGGCTTTACCGGGACAGACGTGGAATGAGCAGTTCTTC. Encoded protein: CASSLALPGQTWNEQFF.

The gene calls are TRBV12-5 and TRBJ2-1; TRBD2 might be the D (7 bases). V dropped 3 bases and J dropped 8 bases, with 11 bases sitting between them. Germline values: CDR1 LGHNT, CDR2 FRNRAP. The CDR3 has 13 amino acids. CDR3 DNA: TGTGCTAGTGGTTTCGGGGGGCTCTATGAGCAGTTCTTC. As protein: CASGFGGLYEQFF.

This clonotype appeared a few times. V and J are TRBV7-9 and TRBJ2-1, with 8 bases that match TRBD2. The CDR3 is 16 residues long. CDR1 SEHNR and CDR2 FQNEAQ come from the germline V gene (reference sequence). The V gene end was trimmed by 4 bases and the J gene end by 10 bases; junction bases not matched to a gene: 15. The CDR3 bases are TGTGCCAGCAGCTCCTTAGGAGTAGCGGGGAGTGGGGAGCAGTTCTTC. Its protein is CASSSLGVAGSGEQFF.

This clonotype was detected a few times. V usage is TRBV19 and J usage is TRBJ1-2; the D is unclear. CDR1 and CDR2 from the germline V gene are LNHDA and SQIVND (reference sequence). This CDR3 is built from 15 residues. V lost 6 bases to trimming and J lost 8 bases, with 22 bases between them. CDR3 sequence reads: CASSPLGLISWGYTF. Here the CDR3 DNA reads TGTGCCAGTAGCCCGCTCGGACTGATTAGCTGGGGCTACACCTTC.

This clonotype was counted ten times or more. The rearrangement joins TRBV7-2 to TRBJ1-4; 9 nucleotides line up with TRBD1. Germline CDR1 reads SGHTA; CDR2 reads FQGNSA. The J segment lost 8 bases and the V segment lost 2 bases, leaving 3 bases of the junction unmatched. The CDR3 is made up of 14 amino acids. The CDR3 sequence is CASSLWDRAEKLFF. CDR3 bases: TGTGCCAGCAGCTTATGGGACAGGGCGGAAAAACTGTTTTTT.

The chain couples TRBV7-9 to TRBJ1-2, with D unclear. This CDR3 contains 15 residues. V lost 9 bases and J lost 8, with 25 bases in between. The germline CDR1 and CDR2 sequences are SEHNR and FQNEAQ (reference sequence). The CDR3 region is CASRGEEVAVGGYTF. The DNA of the CDR3 is TGTGCCAGTCGCGGCGAGGAGGTCGCCGTGGGAGGCTACACCTTC.

V gene TRBV15 combines with J gene TRBJ1-2; D remains ambiguous. From germline, CDR1 is LNHNV and CDR2 YYDKDF (reference sequence). The CDR3 sequence is 14 residues long. Trimming left V 5 bases short and J 4 bases short, with 14 bases between. The CDR3 is CATSALEGGYGYTF. The CDR3, as DNA: TGTGCCACCAGCGCGCTTGAGGGTGGCTATGGCTACACCTTC.

The chain combines TRBV12-3 or TRBV12-4 with TRBJ1-5; maybe TRBD1 (6 bases). The V end lost 2 bases, the J end lost 6 bases, and 11 bases lay between the germline ends. The CDR3 contains 14 residues. The CDR3 sequence: CASSLLGGAQPQHF. CDR3 DNA: TGTGCCAGCAGTTTATTGGGGGGCGCTCAGCCCCAGCATTTT.

The gene calls are TRBV9 and TRBJ1-1; TRBD1 matches 8 bases. V shed 4 bases, J shed 1 base, and the junction held 9 bases outside the gene matches. From germline, CDR1 is SGDLS and CDR2 YYNGEE. The CDR3 is 16 amino acids. For the CDR3, the DNA is TGTGCCAGCAGCCCCCGCGCGGACAGGGAGAACACTGAAGCTTTCTTT. It encodes CASSPRADRENTEAFF.

CDR3 in DNA: TGTGCCAGCACCGAGTTAAGGGACAATGAGCAGTTCTTC. It encodes CASTELRDNEQFF. J is TRBJ2-1 and V is TRBV6-6, with unresolved D. CDR3 length equals 13 residues. CDR1 is MNHNY, CDR2 SVGAGI, per germline (reference sequence). V was pared by 7 bases and J by 5 bases, with 12 bases between.

V gene TRBV7-9 combines with J gene TRBJ2-1; TRBD1 is a possible D gene (5 bases). Trimming removed 1 base from V and 9 bases from J, with 13 bases in between. The CDR3 length is 14 residues. The V gene's germline CDR1 is SEHNR and CDR2 FQNEAQ (reference sequence). Written as DNA, the CDR3 is TGTGCCAGCAGCTTAGTGCCCAGGGTAGGTGAGCAGTTCTTC. Protein: CASSLVPRVGEQFF.

The chain recombines TRBV6-4 with TRBJ1-1, with D perhaps matching TRBD1 (5 bases). The CDR3 spans 16 residues. Per germline, CDR1 MRHNA and CDR2 SNTAGT. Trimming cost V 9 bases and J 1 base, with 21 bases left between them. The CDR3 spells CARVPPRDFSNTEAFF. In DNA form, the CDR3 reads TGTGCCAGAGTCCCTCCTAGGGACTTCTCGAACACTGAAGCTTTCTTT.

The chain carries TRBV29-1 and TRBJ1-2; perhaps TRBD1 as D (5 bases). CDR1 and CDR2 from the germline V gene are SQVTM and ANQGSEA. V lost 0 bases to trimming and J lost 1 base, with 12 bases between them. The CDR3 is 15 amino acids. The CDR3 DNA sequence: TGCAGCGTTGAAGATCTTAAGGGGCTTAACTATGGCTACACCTTC. Its translation: CSVEDLKGLNYGYTF.

The rearrangement links TRBV7-9 to TRBJ1-3; D is unresolved. The CDR3 extends over 14 amino acids. Germline V gene lookup returns CDR1 SEHNR and CDR2 FQNEAQ (reference sequence). V lost 9 bases and J lost 0, with 12 bases in between. CDR3 DNA sequence: TGTGCCAGTGGCGGGCGCAACTCTGGAAACACCATATATTTT. Protein: CASGGRNSGNTIYF.